This entry is about one TCR beta chain. This clonotype was detected ten times or more. The clone's antigen remains unknown. No much larger clone is present one base from it, and per-base qualities are unavailable. V is reduced by 6 bases and J by 2 bases, leaving a spacing of 12 bases between them. Including cysteine and phenylalanine, the CDR3 has 14 amino acids. Only the CDR3 part of the read is kept: 42 bases, read in frame from the first base. The germline V gene specifies SGHDN as CDR1 and FVKESK as CDR2. This entry comes from a study of neurological immune-mediated disorders (dated by TCRdb to between 2017 and 2020). Concerning the study at large: Among the 35 or so multiple sclerosis patients, around 31 had relapsing-remitting MS and 3 had secondary progressive MS. The study compared peripheral blood TCR-beta repertoires of HTLV-I-associated myelopathy (HAM/TSP) patients, multiple sclerosis patients and healthy controls using UMI-based sequencing. The approximately 110 TCR-beta libraries included longitudinal samples, technical triplicates and paired sorted CD4+ and CD8+ T-cell subsets alongside PBMC samples. The cohort was made up of around 70 subjects, consisting of 15 or so HAM/TSP patients, 34 multiple sclerosis patients and 20 or so healthy controls.

Study-wide findings and limitations: Expanded clones from different subjects shared no identical CDR3 amino acid sequences, which suggests that TCR-beta repertoires were private in all groups. No clinical or MRI features were associated with the MS cluster, and the authors said that larger cohorts are needed. TCR clonal expansion was highest in HAM/TSP patients and lowest in MS patients, with MS patients falling below even healthy controls. In a phylogenetic analysis, the repertoires of 18 out of 34 MS patients fell into a single cluster of related CDR3 sequences, pointing to a possible signature at the repertoire level.

cDNA synthesis used template-switch 5'RACE with a primer carrying a 10-nucleotide random unique molecular identifier tagging each TCR transcript. Every sequencing run yielded over 200 million TCR-beta sequences covering 15-18 subjects. The RNeasy kit was used for extraction of total RNA. Using the KAPA Real-time Library Amplification kit, TCR-beta VDJ regions were amplified with primers for the TCR constant region and the 5'RACE anchor. Sample indexes and Illumina adaptors were added in a first PCR, after which library yield was increased in a second PCR. After purification with Ampure beads, the TCR product of roughly 650 bp was size-selected on a 2% E-gel SizeSelection system. Library quality was checked on a Bioanalyzer, concentration was measured with Qubit, and libraries were quantified with the Kapa Library Quantification kit before pooling. An Illumina HiSeq 2500 sequenced the libraries paired-end 2 x 150 bp. To increase sequence diversity, about 23-32% phiX was spiked into each library pool. On the study's bioinformatics: The UMI-based MiGEC pipeline processed quality-filtered reads and removed over 80% of raw TCR sequences during error correction. VDJ genes were aligned to IMGT germline references, and clonotypes were defined by unique CDR3 amino acid sequence plus V-J genes. Clonal expansion, Shannon diversity, and CDR3 relatedness (CalcPairwiseDistances, ClusterSamples) were evaluated with VDJtools, and phylogenetic trees were built with CLCbio workbench. Using coefficient-of-variation modelling across technical triplicates, the study counted a clone as expanded if it had at least 8 unique UMIs. The public reads were quality trimmed at Q25 with fastp and then assembled into clones with MiXCR by TCRdb, keeping productive beta chains. Rows matching on CDR3 protein sequence are summarized as one entry with the most common DNA and genes. V and J calls and clone size were set by TCRdb, not the authors. This sample comprises 50,000 or so distinct CDR3 sequences, approximately 3.9% of them detected only once. The ten largest clones add up to less than 2% of the sample.

Libraries from unsorted PBMCs were made from 2 million PBMCs kept in RNAlater at -80 degrees C until RNA extraction. The multiple sclerosis patients were enrolled in a US clinical protocol that used magnetic resonance imaging to evaluate disease progression. PBMCs were separated from peripheral blood using Ficoll-Hypaque density gradient centrifugation and then cryopreserved in liquid nitrogen. This chain is built from TRBV14 and TRBJ2-3, with TRBD1 perhaps the D gene, on 6 matching bases. This receptor was identified in a man aged 25 to 45 with multiple sclerosis. Input material: PBMCs. The nucleotide sequence is given as TGTGCCAGCAGTCGACAGGAATACACAGATACGCAGTATTTT. Translated, this is CASSRQEYTDTQYF. When the CDR3 is completed using the reference TRBV14 and TRBJ2-3 genes on either side, the full variable domain is EAGVTQFPSHSVIEKGQTVTLRCDPISGHDNLYWYRRVMGKEIKFLLHFVKESKQDESGMPNNRFLAERTGGTYSTLKVQPAELEDSGVYFCASSRQEYTDTQYFGPGTRLTVL.